The rows below give T cell receptor beta chains drawn from one sample of a study of T cells in Graves' hyperthyroidism and ophthalmopathy. MiXCR, applied by TCRdb to the multiplex PCR reads, yields one record per CDR3 protein. The sample contains about 610,000 distinct CDR3 sequences, roughly 15% of which appear only once. Sequencing was performed on blood. The origin of the receptors is a middle-aged woman with Graves' ophthalmopathy. Both conserved end residues are part of each CDR3. The D gene is left open where the match is weak. For some rows the clone size is stated as once, few or many, or as a class when expanded; others skip it.

d_gene	v_gene	len	abundance	j_gene	CDR3aa	CDR3nt
-	TRBV12-3/TRBV12-4	15	many	TRBJ2-2	CASSPPRANTGELFF	TGTGCCAGCAGTCCACCTCGGGCGAACACCGGGGAGCTGTTTTTT
TRBD2	TRBV14	15	few	TRBJ2-3	CASSQPGLRKNTQYF	TGTGCCAGCAGCCAACCGGGACTACGCAAAAATACGCAGTATTTT
TRBD1	TRBV10-3	14	once	TRBJ2-5	CAISESGQGETQYF	TGTGCCATCAGTGAGTCGGGACAGGGAGAGACCCAGTACTTC
TRBD2	TRBV6-2/TRBV6-3	13	many	TRBJ2-5	CASTGLAGETQYF	TGTGCCAGCACCGGACTAGCGGGAGAGACCCAGTACTTC
-	TRBV6-1	14	many	TRBJ2-5	CASSEEAYQETQYF	TGTGCCAGCAGTGAAGAGGCTTACCAAGAGACCCAGTACTTC
-	TRBV7-3	13	many	TRBJ2-7	CASSLIAGVEQYF	TGTGCCAGCAGCTTAATCGCCGGCGTCGAGCAGTACTTC
-	TRBV6-1	14	once	TRBJ2-7	CASRHGPEGNEQCF	TGTGCCAGCAGACACGGACCCGAAGGGAACGAGCAGTGCTTC
-	TRBV12-3/TRBV12-4	15	many	TRBJ2-2	CASSRLLPNTGELFF	TGTGCCAGCTCAAGACTCCTCCCGAACACCGGGGAGCTGTTTTTT
TRBD1	TRBV28	13	many	TRBJ1-1	CASGDRGGTEAFF	TGTGCCAGCGGGGACAGGGGCGGCACTGAAGCTTTCTTT
TRBD1	TRBV3-1	11	few	TRBJ1-1	CASSQTGEAFF	TGTGCCAGCAGCCAGACAGGGGAGGCTTTCTTT
TRBD2	TRBV7-8	16	many	TRBJ2-5	CASKLAGGPKQETQYF	TGTGCCAGCAAACTAGCGGGAGGGCCTAAGCAAGAGACCCAGTACTTC
-	TRBV6-1	16	-	TRBJ1-6	CASRGAHRSGNSPLHF	TGTGCCAGCAGGGGGGCTCACCGTAGCGGTAATTCACCCCTCCACTTT
-	TRBV11-3	16	many	TRBJ1-1	CASRPGRGLENTEAFF	TGTGCCAGCAGACCCGGAAGAGGGCTCGAGAACACTGAAGCTTTCTTT
-	TRBV6-1	14	many	TRBJ1-6	CASEGPVGNSPLHF	TGTGCCAGCGAGGGCCCTGTCGGGAATTCACCCCTCCACTTT
TRBD2	TRBV28	16	many	TRBJ2-7	CASSLPTPSGLYEQYF	TGTGCCAGCAGTTTACCAACCCCTAGCGGCCTCTACGAGCAGTACTTC
-	TRBV27	14	many	TRBJ1-2	CASSPFGPTGGYTF	TGTGCCAGCAGTCCATTCGGCCCTACGGGGGGCTACACCTTC
TRBD2	TRBV5-1	16	many	TRBJ2-2	CASSLRWLAGTGELFF	TGCGCCAGCAGCTTGCGTTGGCTAGCGGGCACCGGGGAGCTGTTTTTT
-	TRBV12-3/TRBV12-4	14	-	TRBJ1-2	CASTIRSALSRYTF	TGTGCCAGCACCATTCGGTCGGCCCTTAGCCGCTACACCTTC
-	TRBV18	15	few	TRBJ1-1	CASSPVPGRNTEAFF	TGTGCCAGCTCACCAGTCCCAGGGAGGAACACTGAAGCTTTCTTT
-	TRBV12-3/TRBV12-4	13	many	TRBJ1-1	CASIGGVGTEAFF	TGTGCCAGCATAGGCGGGGTCGGCACTGAAGCTTTCTTT
TRBD2	TRBV28	15	many	TRBJ2-5	CASRGLAGIQETQYF	TGTGCCAGCAGGGGACTAGCGGGGATCCAAGAGACCCAGTACTTC
-	TRBV15	17	many	TRBJ2-7	CATSSETVRAVPYEQYF	TGTGCCACCAGCAGCGAGACCGTTCGGGCGGTTCCCTACGAGCAGTACTTC
TRBD1	TRBV4-1	15	many	TRBJ1-1	CASSDREGMNTEAFF	TGCGCCAGCAGCGACAGGGAGGGAATGAACACTGAAGCTTTCTTT
-	TRBV7-6	16	many	TRBJ2-3	CASSLQSGTSTDTQYF	TGTGCCAGCAGCCTTCAAAGCGGAACTAGCACAGATACGCAGTATTTT
-	TRBV6-5	14	many	TRBJ2-5	CASSPSGAPETQYF	TGTGCCAGCAGTCCGTCAGGGGCTCCAGAGACCCAGTACTTC